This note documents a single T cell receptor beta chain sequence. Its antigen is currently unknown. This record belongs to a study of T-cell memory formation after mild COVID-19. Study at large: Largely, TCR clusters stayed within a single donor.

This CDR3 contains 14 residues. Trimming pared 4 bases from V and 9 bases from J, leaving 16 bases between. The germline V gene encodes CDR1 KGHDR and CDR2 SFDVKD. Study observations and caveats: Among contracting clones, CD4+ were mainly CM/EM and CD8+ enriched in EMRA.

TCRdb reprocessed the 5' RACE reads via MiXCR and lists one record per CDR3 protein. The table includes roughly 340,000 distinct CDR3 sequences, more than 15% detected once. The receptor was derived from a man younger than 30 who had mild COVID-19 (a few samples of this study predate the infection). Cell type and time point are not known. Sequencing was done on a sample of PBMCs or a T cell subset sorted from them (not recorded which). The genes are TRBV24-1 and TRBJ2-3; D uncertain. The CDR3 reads CATSDPISPGTQYF. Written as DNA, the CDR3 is TGTGCCACCAGTGACCCGATTTCCCCTGGGACGCAGTATTTT.